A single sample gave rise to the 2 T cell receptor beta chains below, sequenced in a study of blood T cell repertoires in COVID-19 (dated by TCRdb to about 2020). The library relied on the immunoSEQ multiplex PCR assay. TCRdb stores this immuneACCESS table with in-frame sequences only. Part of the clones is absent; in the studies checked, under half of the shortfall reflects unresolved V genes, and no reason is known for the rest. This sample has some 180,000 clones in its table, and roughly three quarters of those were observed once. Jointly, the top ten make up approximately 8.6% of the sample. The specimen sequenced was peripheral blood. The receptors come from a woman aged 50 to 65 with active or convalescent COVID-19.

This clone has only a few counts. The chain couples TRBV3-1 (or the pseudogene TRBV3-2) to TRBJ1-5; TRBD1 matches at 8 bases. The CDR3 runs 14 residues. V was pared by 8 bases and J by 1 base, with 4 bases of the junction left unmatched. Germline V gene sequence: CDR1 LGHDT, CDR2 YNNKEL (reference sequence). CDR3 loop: CASGQGHSNQPQHF. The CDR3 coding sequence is TGTGCCAGCGGACAGGGTCACAGCAATCAGCCCCAGCATTTT.

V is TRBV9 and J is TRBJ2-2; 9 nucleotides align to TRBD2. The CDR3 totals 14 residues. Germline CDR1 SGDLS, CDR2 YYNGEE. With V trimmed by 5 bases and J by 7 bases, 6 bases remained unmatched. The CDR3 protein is CASRRRLADGELFF. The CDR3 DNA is TGTGCCAGCAGAAGACGACTAGCGGACGGGGAGCTGTTTTTT.